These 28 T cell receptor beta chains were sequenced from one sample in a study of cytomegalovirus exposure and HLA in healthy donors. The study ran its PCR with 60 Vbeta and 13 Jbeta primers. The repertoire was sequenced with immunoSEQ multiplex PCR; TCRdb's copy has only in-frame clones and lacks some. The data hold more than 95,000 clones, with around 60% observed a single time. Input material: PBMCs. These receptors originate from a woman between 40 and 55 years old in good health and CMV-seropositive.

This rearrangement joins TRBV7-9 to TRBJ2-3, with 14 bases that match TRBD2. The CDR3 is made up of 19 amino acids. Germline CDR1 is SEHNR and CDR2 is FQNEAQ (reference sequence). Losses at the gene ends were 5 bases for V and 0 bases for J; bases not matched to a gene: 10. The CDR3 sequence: CASSQPGLAGESSTDTQYF. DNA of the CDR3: TGTGCCAGCAGCCAACCGGGACTAGCGGGGGAATCTAGCACAGATACGCAGTATTTT.

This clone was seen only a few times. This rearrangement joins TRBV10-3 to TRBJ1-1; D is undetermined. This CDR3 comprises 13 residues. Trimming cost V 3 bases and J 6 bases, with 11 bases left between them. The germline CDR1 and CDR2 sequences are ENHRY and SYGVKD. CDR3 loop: CAISDPPDSEAFF. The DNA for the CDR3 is TGTGCCATCAGTGACCCCCCGGACTCTGAAGCTTTCTTT.

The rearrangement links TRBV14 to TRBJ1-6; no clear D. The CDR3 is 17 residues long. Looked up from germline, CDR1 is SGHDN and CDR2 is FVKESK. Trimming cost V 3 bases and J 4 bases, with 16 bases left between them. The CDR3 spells CASSQGSPRGYNSPLHF. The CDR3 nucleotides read TGTGCCAGCAGCCAGGGCTCCCCACGGGGTTATAATTCACCCCTCCACTTT.

The CDR3 nucleotides read TGTGCCAGCAGCTTAGTTGGGGGGTCCCACAATGAGCAGTTCTTC. This codes for CASSLVGGSHNEQFF. This chain connects TRBV7-2 to TRBJ2-1, with D possibly TRBD2 on 6 matching bases. Trimming cost V 1 base and J 5 bases, with 12 bases left between them. This CDR3 has 15 amino acids. The germline V gene has CDR1 SGHTA and CDR2 FQGNSA.

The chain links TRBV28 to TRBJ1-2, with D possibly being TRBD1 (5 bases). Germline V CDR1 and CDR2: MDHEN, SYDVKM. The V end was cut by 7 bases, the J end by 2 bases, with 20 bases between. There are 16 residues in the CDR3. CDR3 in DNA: TGTGCCAGCAATGTGGGGGGGTCGGGAGAAAACTATGGCTACACCTTC. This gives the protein CASNVGGSGENYGYTF.

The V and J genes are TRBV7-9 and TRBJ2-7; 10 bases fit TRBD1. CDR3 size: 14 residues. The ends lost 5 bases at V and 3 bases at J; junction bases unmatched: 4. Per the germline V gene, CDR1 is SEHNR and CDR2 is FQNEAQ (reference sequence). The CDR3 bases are TGTGCCAGCAGCGACTGGACAGGGGGCTACGAGCAGTACTTC. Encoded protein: CASSDWTGGYEQYF.

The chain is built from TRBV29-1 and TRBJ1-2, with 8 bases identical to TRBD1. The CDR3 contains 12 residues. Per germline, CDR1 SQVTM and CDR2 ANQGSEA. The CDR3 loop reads CSVDREDYGYTF. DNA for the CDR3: TGCAGTGTGGACAGGGAGGACTATGGCTACACCTTC. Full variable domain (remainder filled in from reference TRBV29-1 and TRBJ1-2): SAVISQKPSRDICQRGTSLTIQCQVDSQVTMMFWYRQQPGQSLTLIATANQGSEATYESGFVIDKFPISRPNLTFSTLTVSNMSPEDSSIYLCSVDREDYGYTFGSGTRLTVV.

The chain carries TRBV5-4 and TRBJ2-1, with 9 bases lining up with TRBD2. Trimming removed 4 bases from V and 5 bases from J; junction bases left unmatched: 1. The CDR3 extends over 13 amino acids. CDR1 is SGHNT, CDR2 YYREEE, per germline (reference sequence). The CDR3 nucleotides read TGTGCCAGCAGCGTAGCGGGAGACAATGAGCAGTTCTTC. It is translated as CASSVAGDNEQFF.

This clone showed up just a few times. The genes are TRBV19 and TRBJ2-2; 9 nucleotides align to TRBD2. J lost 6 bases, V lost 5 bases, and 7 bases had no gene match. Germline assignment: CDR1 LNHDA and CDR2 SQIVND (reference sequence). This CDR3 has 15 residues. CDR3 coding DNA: TGTGCCAGTAGTTATACCGGGACTAGCCCCGGGGAGCTGTTTTTT. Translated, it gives CASSYTGTSPGELFF.

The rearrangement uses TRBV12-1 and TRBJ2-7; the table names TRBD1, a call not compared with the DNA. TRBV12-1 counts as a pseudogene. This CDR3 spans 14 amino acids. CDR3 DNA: TGTGCCAGCAGCTCCCGAGGGACAGGGGGCGAGCAGTACTTC. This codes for CASSSRGTGGEQYF.

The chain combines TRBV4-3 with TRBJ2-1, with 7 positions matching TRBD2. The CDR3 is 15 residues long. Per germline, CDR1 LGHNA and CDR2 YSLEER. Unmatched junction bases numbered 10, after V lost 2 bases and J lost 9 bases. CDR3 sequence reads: CASSQSAHTSVEQFF. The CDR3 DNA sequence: TGCGCCAGCAGCCAATCGGCGCATACTAGCGTTGAGCAGTTCTTC.

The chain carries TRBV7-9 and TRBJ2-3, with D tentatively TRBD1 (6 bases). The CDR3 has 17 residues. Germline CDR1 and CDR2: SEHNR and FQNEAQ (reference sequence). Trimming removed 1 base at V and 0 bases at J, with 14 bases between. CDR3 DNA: TGTGCCAGCAGCTTAGTTCACCACAGGGAAAGCACAGATACGCAGTATTTT. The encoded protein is CASSLVHHRESTDTQYF. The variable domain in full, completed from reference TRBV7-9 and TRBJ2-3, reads DTGVSQNPRHKITKRGQNVTFRCDPISEHNRLYWYRQTLGQGPEFLTYFQNEAQLEKSRLLSDRFSAERPKGSFSTLEIQRTEQGDSAMYLCASSLVHHRESTDTQYFGPGTRLTVL.

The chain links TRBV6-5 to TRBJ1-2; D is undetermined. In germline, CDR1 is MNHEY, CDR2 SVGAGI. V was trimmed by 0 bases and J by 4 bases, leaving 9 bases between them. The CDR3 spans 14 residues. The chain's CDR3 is CASSYSQRSYGYTF. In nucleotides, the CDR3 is TGTGCCAGCAGTTACTCCCAACGGAGCTATGGCTACACCTTC.

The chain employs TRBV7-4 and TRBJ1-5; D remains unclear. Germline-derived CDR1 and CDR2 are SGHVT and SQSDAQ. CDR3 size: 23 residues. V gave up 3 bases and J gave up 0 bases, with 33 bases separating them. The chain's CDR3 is CASSLRVTHKLKLIFYSNQPQHF. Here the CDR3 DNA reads TGTGCCAGCAGCTTGCGTGTTACCCACAAACTAAAACTTATTTTCTATAGCAATCAGCCCCAGCATTTT.

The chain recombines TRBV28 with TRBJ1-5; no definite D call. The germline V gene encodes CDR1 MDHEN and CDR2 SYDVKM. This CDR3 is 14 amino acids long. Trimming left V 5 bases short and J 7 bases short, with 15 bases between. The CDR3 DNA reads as TGTGCCAGCAGTCTCGGGTCCCAAATCCAGCCCCAGCATTTT. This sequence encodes CASSLGSQIQPQHF.

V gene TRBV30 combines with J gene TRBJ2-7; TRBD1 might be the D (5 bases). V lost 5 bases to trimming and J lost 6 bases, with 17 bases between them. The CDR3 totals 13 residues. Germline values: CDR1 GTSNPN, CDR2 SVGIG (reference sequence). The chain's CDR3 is CAWSRPSQGEQYF. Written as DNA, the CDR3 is TGTGCCTGGTCGAGGCCGAGTCAGGGCGAGCAGTACTTC.

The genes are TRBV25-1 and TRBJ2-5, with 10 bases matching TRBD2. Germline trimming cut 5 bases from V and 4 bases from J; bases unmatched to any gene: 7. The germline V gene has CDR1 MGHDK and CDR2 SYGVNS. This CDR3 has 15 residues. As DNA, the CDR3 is TGTGCCAGCAGTAAAAATTTAGCGGGAGGAGAGACCCAGTACTTC. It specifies CASSKNLAGGETQYF. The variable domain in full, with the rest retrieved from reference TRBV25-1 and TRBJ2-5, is EADIYQTPRYLVIGTGKKITLECSQTMGHDKMYWYQQDPGMELHLIHYSYGVNSTEKGDLSSESTVSRIRTEHFPLTLESARPSHTSQYLCASSKNLAGGETQYFGPGTRLLVL.

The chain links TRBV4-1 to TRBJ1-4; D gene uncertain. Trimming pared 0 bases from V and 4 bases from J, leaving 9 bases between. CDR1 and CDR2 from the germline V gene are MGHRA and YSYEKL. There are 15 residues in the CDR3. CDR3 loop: CASSQESGYNEKLFF. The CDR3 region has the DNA TGCGCCAGCAGCCAAGAAAGCGGATATAATGAAAAACTGTTTTTT.

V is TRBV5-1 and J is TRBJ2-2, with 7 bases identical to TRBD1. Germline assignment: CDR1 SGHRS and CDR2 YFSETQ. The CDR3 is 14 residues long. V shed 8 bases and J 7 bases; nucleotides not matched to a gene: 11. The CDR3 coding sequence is TGCGCCAGTAGCCGACGACAGGGTCACGGGGAGCTGTTTTTT. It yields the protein CASSRRQGHGELFF. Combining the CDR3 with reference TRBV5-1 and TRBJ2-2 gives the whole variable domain KAGVTQTPRYLIKTRGQQVTLSCSPISGHRSVSWYQQTPGQGLQFLFEYFSETQRNKGNFPGRFSGRQFSNSRSEMNVSTLELGDSALYLCASSRRQGHGELFFGEGSRLTVL.

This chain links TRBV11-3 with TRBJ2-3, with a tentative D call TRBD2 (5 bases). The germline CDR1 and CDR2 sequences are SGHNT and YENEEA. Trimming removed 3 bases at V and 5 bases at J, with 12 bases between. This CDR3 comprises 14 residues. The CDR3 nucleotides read TGTGCCAGCAGCTTGAGGGCTAGGAGAGATACGCAGTATTTT. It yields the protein CASSLRARRDTQYF.

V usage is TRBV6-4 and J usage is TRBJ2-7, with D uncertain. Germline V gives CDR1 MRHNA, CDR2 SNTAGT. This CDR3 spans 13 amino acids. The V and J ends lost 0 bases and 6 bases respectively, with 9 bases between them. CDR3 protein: CASSDSPLAEQYF. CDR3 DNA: TGTGCCAGCAGTGACTCCCCCCTGGCCGAGCAGTACTTC.

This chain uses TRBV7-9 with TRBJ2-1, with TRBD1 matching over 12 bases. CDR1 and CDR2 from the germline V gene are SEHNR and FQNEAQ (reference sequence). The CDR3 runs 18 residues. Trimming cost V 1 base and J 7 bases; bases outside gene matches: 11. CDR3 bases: TGTGCCAGCAGCTTAGAGGAAAAGGGACAGGGGGCGCGGAATGAGCAGTTCTTC. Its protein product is CASSLEEKGQGARNEQFF. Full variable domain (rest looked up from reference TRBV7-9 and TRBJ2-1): DTGVSQNPRHKITKRGQNVTFRCDPISEHNRLYWYRQTLGQGPEFLTYFQNEAQLEKSRLLSDRFSAERPKGSFSTLEIQRTEQGDSAMYLCASSLEEKGQGARNEQFFGPGTRLTVL.

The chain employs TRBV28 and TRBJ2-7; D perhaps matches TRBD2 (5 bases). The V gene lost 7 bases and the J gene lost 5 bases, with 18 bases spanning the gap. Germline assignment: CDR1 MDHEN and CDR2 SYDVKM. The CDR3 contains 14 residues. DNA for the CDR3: TGTGCCAGCACCCACCCCCAGAAGAGGGACGAGCAGTACTTC. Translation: CASTHPQKRDEQYF.

DNA of the CDR3: TGTGCCAGCAGCCTCGGTCACGGGACCGGGGAGCTGTTTTTT. Translated, it gives CASSLGHGTGELFF. The chain is built from TRBV7-6 and TRBJ2-2; D not certain. The CDR3 totals 14 residues. Germline V gene lookup returns CDR1 SGHVS and CDR2 FNYEAQ. Trimming pared 5 bases from V and 5 bases from J, leaving 12 bases between.

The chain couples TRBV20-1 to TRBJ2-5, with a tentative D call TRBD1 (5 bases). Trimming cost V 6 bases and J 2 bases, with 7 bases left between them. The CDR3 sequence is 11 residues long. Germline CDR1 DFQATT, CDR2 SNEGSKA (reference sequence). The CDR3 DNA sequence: TGCAGTGCCTCAGGGCAAGAGACCCAGTACTTC. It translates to CSASGQETQYF.

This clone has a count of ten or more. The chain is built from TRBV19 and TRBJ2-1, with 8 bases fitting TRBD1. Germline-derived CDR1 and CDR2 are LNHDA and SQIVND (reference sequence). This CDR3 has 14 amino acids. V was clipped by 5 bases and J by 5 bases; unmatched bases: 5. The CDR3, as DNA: TGTGCCAGTAGTGGGGACAGGTTCAACAATGAGCAGTTCTTC. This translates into CASSGDRFNNEQFF.

This CDR3 reads CASSHPLGLAGYTDTQYF. As DNA, the CDR3 is TGTGCCAGCAGCCATCCCCTGGGACTAGCGGGATACACAGATACGCAGTATTTT. The chain carries TRBV7-9 and TRBJ2-3; TRBD2 agrees at 13 bases. V trimming: 5 bases; J trimming: 2 bases; junction bases outside the gene matches: 10. This CDR3 is built from 18 residues. Germline V gene sequence: CDR1 SEHNR, CDR2 FQNEAQ (reference sequence).

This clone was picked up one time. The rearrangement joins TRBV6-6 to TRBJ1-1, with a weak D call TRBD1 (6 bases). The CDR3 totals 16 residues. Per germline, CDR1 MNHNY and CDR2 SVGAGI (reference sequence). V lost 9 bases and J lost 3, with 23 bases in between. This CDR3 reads CASNPPSQGDYTEAFF. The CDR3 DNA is TGTGCCAGTAACCCTCCGTCACAGGGAGATTACACTGAAGCTTTCTTT.